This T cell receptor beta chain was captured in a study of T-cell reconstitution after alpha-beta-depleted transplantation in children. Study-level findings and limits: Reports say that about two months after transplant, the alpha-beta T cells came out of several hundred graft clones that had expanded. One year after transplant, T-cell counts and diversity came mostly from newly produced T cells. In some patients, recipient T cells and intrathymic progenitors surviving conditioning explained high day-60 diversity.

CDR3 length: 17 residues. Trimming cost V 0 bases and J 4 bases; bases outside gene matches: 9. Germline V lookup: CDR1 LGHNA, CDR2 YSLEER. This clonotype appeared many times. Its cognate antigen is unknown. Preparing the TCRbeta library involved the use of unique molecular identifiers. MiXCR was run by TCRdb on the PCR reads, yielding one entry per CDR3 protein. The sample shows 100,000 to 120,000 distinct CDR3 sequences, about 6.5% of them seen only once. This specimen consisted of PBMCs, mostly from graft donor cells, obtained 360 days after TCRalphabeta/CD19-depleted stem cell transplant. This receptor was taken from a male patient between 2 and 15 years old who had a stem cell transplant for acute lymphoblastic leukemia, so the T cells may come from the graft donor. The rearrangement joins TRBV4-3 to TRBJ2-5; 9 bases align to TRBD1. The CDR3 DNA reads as TGCGCCAGCAGCCAAGAGGGGGGACACAGGGGGCGAGAGACCCAGTACTTC. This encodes CASSQEGGHRGRETQYF.